This T cell receptor (beta chain) was retrieved from a study of blood T cell repertoires in COVID-19. V lost 1 base and J 11 bases, leaving 20 bases between the germline ends. Germline V lookup: CDR1 LGHDT, CDR2 YNNKEL (reference sequence). This CDR3 contains 15 residues. Participants, about 18 to 90 years old, spanned about 26 US areas. Assignments of participants to cohorts depended upon their own reported clinical history. Authors' methods: Reference gene primer amplification gave estimated nucleated cell counts. Here immunoSEQ multiplex PCR was the method, and the copy in TCRdb shows in-frame clones only, minus some. The V and J calls and clone size come from that table; D and trimming were worked out from the DNA. The data show roughly 130,000 clones, roughly four fifths seen once.

The sample was PBMCs or T cells enriched from blood (not recorded which). The clonotype was recovered from a woman aged 45 to 65 with acute COVID-19. The chain carries TRBV3-1 (or the pseudogene TRBV3-2) and TRBJ1-1; D gene ambiguous. The CDR3 is CASSQVAGPSSGAFF. CDR3 bases: TGTGCCAGCAGCCAAGTAGCGGGCCCCTCTTCAGGTGCTTTCTTT.